Presented here are 32 T cell receptor beta chains from one specimen sequenced in a study of shared clonotypes between healthy human individuals (dated by TCRdb to 2018 to 2021). Library generation was performed with the immunoSEQ multiplex PCR assay. The table was pulled from immuneACCESS by TCRdb, which kept in-frame rearrangements only. Such tables lose some clones; where checked, under half of the loss comes from unresolved V genes, and the rest has no known cause. The sample records about 1.4 million clones, roughly 95% of which are singletons. About 1.2% of the sample lies in the top ten. Sequenced: naive CD4+ T cells sorted from blood. This specimen's cell subset or site label, interpreted: CD45RA+ positively selected. All receptors come from a man aged 25-45 years in good health.

The genes are TRBV27 and TRBJ2-5; 9 bases line up with TRBD2. CDR3 length: 15 amino acids. The germline CDR1 and CDR2 sequences are MNHEY and SMNVEV (reference sequence). Germline trimming cut 0 bases from V and 7 bases from J; bases unmatched to any gene: 6. The CDR3 protein is CASSLSLGSGGTQYF. The CDR3 nucleotides are TGTGCCAGCAGTTTATCGTTGGGTAGCGGGGGGACCCAGTACTTC.

The V gene is TRBV21-1, the J gene TRBJ2-7. TRBV21-1 is a listed pseudogene. The CDR3 is 14 amino acids. Written as DNA, the CDR3 is TGTGCCAGCAGCGCCCCGACGGTTACCTACGAGCAGTACTTC. It encodes CASSAPTVTYEQYF.

This clone was recorded only once. The chain joins TRBV2 to TRBJ1-1; D may be TRBD1 (6 bases). The V and J ends lost 8 bases and 0 bases respectively, with 19 bases between them. CDR1 is SNHLY and CDR2 is FYNNEI in the germline V gene. This CDR3 is built from 16 residues. The CDR3 protein is CASRWGLQTLNTEAFF. The DNA of the CDR3 is TGTGCCAGCCGCTGGGGGCTCCAAACTTTGAACACTGAAGCTTTCTTT.

This clone was picked up one time. CDR3 residues: CAISELTSGSYNEQFF. In nucleotides, the CDR3 is TGTGCCATCAGTGAGTTGACTAGCGGGAGCTACAATGAGCAGTTCTTC. V gene TRBV10-3 combines with J gene TRBJ2-1, with 12 positions matching TRBD2. From germline, CDR1 is ENHRY and CDR2 SYGVKD. This CDR3 contains 16 residues. The trim removed 1 base at V and 3 bases at J, leaving 1 base unmatched.

The CDR3 loop reads CASSSRWQNLNTEAFF. The CDR3 nucleotides are TGTGCCAGCAGCTCAAGATGGCAGAACCTGAACACTGAAGCTTTCTTT. The chain recombines TRBV5-6 with TRBJ1-1; D is unclear. Germline-derived CDR1 and CDR2 are SGHDT and YYEEEE. With 3 bases removed from V and 0 bases from J, the gap between germline ends came to 15 bases. This CDR3 has 16 amino acids.

This chain joins TRBV9 and TRBJ2-7; a weak D match, TRBD2 (6 bases). V was clipped by 2 bases and J by 5 bases, with 14 bases between them. From germline, CDR1 is SGDLS and CDR2 YYNGEE. The CDR3 length is 14 residues. DNA of the CDR3: TGTGCCAGCAGCGTTAGCGGACCTCCCCACGAGCAGTACTTC. Translation: CASSVSGPPHEQYF.

V and J are TRBV9 and TRBJ1-2; the match to TRBD1 covers 7 bases. With V trimmed by 0 bases and J by 4 bases, 15 bases remained unmatched. The CDR3 is 18 amino acids. Germline V gene lookup returns CDR1 SGDLS and CDR2 YYNGEE. The CDR3 here is CASSVEVTGRFNTYGYTF. DNA for the CDR3: TGTGCCAGCAGCGTAGAGGTGACAGGGAGGTTTAATACCTATGGCTACACCTTC.

The chain uses TRBV19 and TRBJ2-5; D tentatively reads TRBD1 or TRBD2 (5 bases each). CDR1 is LNHDA and CDR2 is SQIVND in the germline V gene (reference sequence). Trimming removed 4 bases from V and 2 bases from J, with 14 bases in between. The CDR3 extends over 15 amino acids. CDR3 residues: CASSTHGTGQETQYF. DNA of the CDR3: TGTGCCAGTAGTACTCATGGGACGGGGCAAGAGACCCAGTACTTC.

The chain recombines TRBV25-1 with TRBJ1-2; D might be TRBD1 (6 bases). The CDR3 runs to 16 residues. Trimming removed 5 bases at V and 1 base at J, with 17 bases between. The germline V gene has CDR1 MGHDK and CDR2 SYGVNS. The CDR3 loop reads CASSRSGGGFNYGYTF. CDR3 bases: TGTGCCAGCAGTCGTTCCGGGGGCGGATTTAACTATGGCTACACCTTC.

J is TRBJ1-1 and V is TRBV7-9; perhaps TRBD1 as D (6 bases). The germline V gene encodes CDR1 SEHNR and CDR2 FQNEAQ (reference sequence). V was clipped by 3 bases and J by 4 bases, with 12 bases between them. CDR3 length: 14 residues. This CDR3 reads CASSLAGGGTEAFF. CDR3 in DNA: TGTGCCAGCAGCTTGGCTGGGGGCGGCACTGAAGCTTTCTTT.

The J gene is TRBJ2-3, the V gene TRBV28, with D uncertain. This CDR3 is built from 12 residues. The germline V gene encodes CDR1 MDHEN and CDR2 SYDVKM. V was pared by 4 bases and J by 7 bases, with 9 bases between. CDR3 nucleotide sequence: TGTGCCAGCAGTTCGATGGGGTATACGCAGTATTTT. This gives the protein CASSSMGYTQYF.

About this clone: Sequence at one end of the junction differs from germline and may be a read error. The rearrangement joins TRBV6-1 to TRBJ1-1, with TRBD1 as a possible D gene (5 bases). The length of the CDR3 is 17 residues. Germline V CDR1 and CDR2: MNHNS, SASEGT. The CDR3 spells CASREGGLGGMNTEAFF. The DNA for the CDR3 is TGTGCCAGCAGGGAAGGAGGGTTGGGGGGAATGAACACTGAAGCTTTCTTT.

In regard to this clone: Distinct nucleotide sequences in the sample also encode this CDR3. This rearrangement joins TRBV5-1 to TRBJ1-1, with a weak D call TRBD1 (6 bases). V gave up 2 bases and J gave up 5 bases, with 10 bases separating them. This CDR3 is 13 amino acids long. The germline gives CDR1 SGHRS, CDR2 YFSETQ. CDR3 residues: CASSFQGSTEAFF. CDR3 sequence (DNA): TGCGCCAGCAGCTTTCAGGGGAGTACTGAAGCTTTCTTT.

The genes are TRBV5-1 and TRBJ1-2; D remains ambiguous. Trimming took 0 bases from V and 4 from J, leaving 10 bases between them. Germline lookup yields CDR1 SGHRS and CDR2 YFSETQ. This CDR3 has 14 residues. CDR3 sequence reads: CASSLAPQVYGYTF. The CDR3 region has the DNA TGCGCCAGCAGCTTGGCCCCCCAGGTCTATGGCTACACCTTC.

This chain joins TRBV10-2 and TRBJ2-6; D is undetermined. V was trimmed by 0 bases and J by 4 bases, leaving 7 bases between them. CDR1 is WSHSY and CDR2 is SAAADI in the germline V gene. This CDR3 contains 15 residues. The CDR3 DNA is TGCGCCAGCAGTGAGTCTGCCCAGGGGGCCAACGTCCTGACTTTC. Protein: CASSESAQGANVLTF.

CDR3 nucleotide sequence: TGCGCCAGCAGCTTGGCTGTTCAGGGGGCGGCGGAGACCCAGTACTTC. It translates to CASSLAVQGAAETQYF. This sequence joins TRBV5-1 and TRBJ2-5; 8 bases are shared with TRBD1. Germline CDR1 reads SGHRS; CDR2 reads YFSETQ. This CDR3 contains 16 residues. The V segment lost 0 bases and the J segment 5 bases; nucleotides outside the gene matches: 9. Complete variable domain (other parts from reference TRBV5-1 and TRBJ2-5): KAGVTQTPRYLIKTRGQQVTLSCSPISGHRSVSWYQQTPGQGLQFLFEYFSETQRNKGNFPGRFSGRQFSNSRSEMNVSTLELGDSALYLCASSLAVQGAAETQYFGPGTRLLVL.

V gene TRBV2 combines with J gene TRBJ2-1, with D unresolved. Germline lookup yields CDR1 SNHLY and CDR2 FYNNEI. This CDR3 comprises 15 residues. Trimming took 0 bases from V and 1 from J, leaving 7 bases between them. The CDR3 reads CASSEAHLSYNEQFF. CDR3 nucleotides: TGTGCCAGCAGTGAAGCACACCTTTCCTACAATGAGCAGTTCTTC.

This chain links TRBV7-8 with TRBJ2-4, with D unclear. V lost 11 bases and J lost 0, with 11 bases in between. The length of the CDR3 is 13 residues. Germline V gene lookup returns CDR1 SGHVS and CDR2 FQNEAQ. This CDR3 is CAPTRVAKNIQYF. The CDR3 DNA follows: TGTGCCCCCACAAGGGTAGCCAAAAACATTCAGTACTTC.

This chain uses TRBV2 with TRBJ2-7; D call uncertain. This CDR3 contains 11 residues. CDR1 and CDR2 (germline): SNHLY, FYNNEI. Trimming shortened V by 5 bases and J by 3 bases, and 5 bases separated the two germline ends. The CDR3, as DNA: TGTGCCAGCAGTCCCCGCTACGAGCAGTACTTC. This codes for CASSPRYEQYF.

This sequence joins TRBV6-6 and TRBJ1-4, with D unclear. The length of the CDR3 is 13 residues. CDR1 and CDR2 from the germline V gene are MNHNY and SVGAGI (reference sequence). Trimming shortened V by 7 bases and J by 9 bases, and 15 bases separated the two germline ends. This CDR3 is CASTERTMKKLFF. The CDR3 DNA reads TGTGCCAGCACGGAGAGAACCATGAAAAAACTGTTTTTT.

The chain couples TRBV30 to TRBJ1-2; 7 bases are a match to TRBD1. The CDR3 length is 14 residues. Germline trimming cut 3 bases from V and 0 bases from J; bases unmatched to any gene: 4. Germline V lookup: CDR1 GTSNPN, CDR2 SVGIG (reference sequence). The CDR3 region has the DNA TGTGCCTGGAGCAGACAGGGACCTAACTATGGCTACACCTTC. Protein sequence: CAWSRQGPNYGYTF.

The gene calls are TRBV2 and TRBJ2-5, with D unresolved. V gave up 8 bases and J gave up 1 base, with 5 bases separating them. The CDR3 is 11 amino acids. Germline V lookup: CDR1 SNHLY, CDR2 FYNNEI. For the CDR3, the DNA is TGTGCCAGCCAGAGCCAAGAGACCCAGTACTTC. It codes for CASQSQETQYF.

This clone has a handful of counts. CDR3 loop: CASSLEGPRDTQYF. CDR3 bases: TGTGCCAGCAGCTTAGAGGGGCCCCGGGATACGCAGTATTTT. This chain joins TRBV7-8 and TRBJ2-3; D might be TRBD1 (5 bases). The CDR3 is 14 amino acids. V was trimmed by 1 base and J by 6 bases, leaving 11 bases between them. Per germline, CDR1 SGHVS and CDR2 FQNEAQ.

The chain couples TRBV2 to TRBJ1-5; D uncertain. Germline V gene lookup returns CDR1 SNHLY and CDR2 FYNNEI. The CDR3 covers 14 residues. Trimming took 2 bases from V and 4 from J, leaving 9 bases between them. CDR3 in amino acids: CASSENSRNQPQHF. The CDR3 coding sequence is TGTGCCAGCAGTGAAAACAGCCGGAATCAGCCCCAGCATTTT. The full variable domain, rest sourced from reference TRBV2 and TRBJ1-5, is EPEVTQTPSHQVTQMGQEVILRCVPISNHLYFYWYRQILGQKVEFLVSFYNNEISEKSEIFDDQFSVERPDGSNFTLKIRSTKLEDSAMYFCASSENSRNQPQHFGDGTRLSIL.

CDR3 sequence: CASSLALGGAGQETQYF. DNA for the CDR3: TGCGCCAGCAGCTTGGCCTTAGGGGGAGCGGGACAAGAGACCCAGTACTTC. V and J are TRBV5-1 and TRBJ2-5; D may be TRBD2 (7 bases). The V end lost 0 bases, the J end lost 2 bases, and 17 bases lay between the germline ends. Per germline, CDR1 SGHRS and CDR2 YFSETQ. The CDR3 covers 17 residues.

This clone was picked up one time. This chain uses TRBV28 with TRBJ2-7; D is possibly TRBD2 (6 bases). V lost 5 bases and J lost 1, with 15 bases in between. The germline CDR1 and CDR2 sequences are MDHEN and SYDVKM. The length of the CDR3 is 15 residues. DNA for the CDR3: TGTGCCAGCAGTCCACCGGGACTCGGGTCCTACGAGCAGTACTTC. Translated, it gives CASSPPGLGSYEQYF.

This chain links TRBV15 with TRBJ1-5; D remains ambiguous. The CDR3 is made up of 14 amino acids. Trimming removed 3 bases from V and 0 bases from J, with 6 bases in between. Per the germline V gene, CDR1 is LNHNV and CDR2 is YYDKDF (reference sequence). Here the CDR3 DNA reads TGTGCCACCAGCAGCACCTATAGCAATCAGCCCCAGCATTTT. Amino acid sequence: CATSSTYSNQPQHF.

This clone showed up just once. This chain uses TRBV6-6 with TRBJ2-2, with D possibly being TRBD2 (6 bases). Germline values: CDR1 MNHNY, CDR2 SVGAGI (reference sequence). Trimming stripped 4 bases from V and 7 bases from J, with 19 bases between. The CDR3 is made up of 16 amino acids. CDR3 amino acids: CASSSQNREPGGELFF. As DNA, the CDR3 is TGTGCCAGCAGTTCCCAAAATCGGGAGCCTGGCGGGGAGCTGTTTTTT.

V and J are TRBV5-4 and TRBJ1-4; 10 bases are a match to TRBD1. Germline trimming cut 4 bases from V and 5 bases from J; bases unmatched to any gene: 5. CDR1 SGHNT and CDR2 YYREEE come from the germline V gene (reference sequence). The length of the CDR3 is 15 residues. The CDR3 DNA reads TGTGCCAGCAGCCGCCGGACAGGGGGAAATGAAAAACTGTTTTTT. This codes for CASSRRTGGNEKLFF.

V usage is TRBV7-2 and J usage is TRBJ2-5, with 7 bases fitting TRBD2. V shed 5 bases, J shed 9 bases, and the junction held 18 bases outside the gene matches. The CDR3 loop spans 16 amino acids. CDR1 is SGHTA, CDR2 FQGNSA, per germline. CDR3 residues: CASSPGSGEIMQAQYF. The DNA of the CDR3 is TGTGCCAGCAGCCCCGGCAGCGGGGAAATTATGCAAGCCCAGTACTTC.

The V and J genes are TRBV6-5 and TRBJ2-1; no firm D call. Germline CDR1 and CDR2: MNHEY and SVGAGI. V was cut by 2 bases and J by 2 bases, with 4 bases left in between. There are 13 residues in the CDR3. CDR3 loop: CASSYRPYNEQFF. The CDR3 bases are TGTGCCAGCAGTTACAGGCCCTACAATGAGCAGTTCTTC.

The rearrangement uses TRBV30 and TRBJ1-3; D not resolved. This CDR3 is 15 amino acids long. Germline CDR1 is GTSNPN and CDR2 is SVGIG (reference sequence). V was pared by 4 bases and J by 7 bases, with 20 bases between. The CDR3 sequence: CAWKIGRSTLNTIYF. The DNA for the CDR3 is TGTGCCTGGAAGATCGGGAGAAGCACTTTGAACACCATATATTTT.